This record covers a single TCR beta chain. Its antigen is unknown. One end of the junction is discordant with germline, which a read error may explain. This specimen belongs to a study of T cell repertoires in cytomegalovirus infection. Looking at the study overall: CMV epitopes used comprised recently identified HLA-C-restricted ones and well-studied HLA-B-restricted ones. It can be stated that public TCR beta signatures indicated CMV infection as well as a matching HLA type. Study-wide findings and caveats: HLA-C-restricted CMV clonotypes gave the most frequent clonotype in two of eight donors. The study identified carriers of CMV plus the relevant HLA from cumulative public TCR beta family frequency.

TCRdb re-called the reads through MiXCR, storing one row per CDR3 protein. The sample lists about 280,000 distinct CDR3 sequences; around 20% were seen once. This clonotype originated in a human donor in good health (CMV status not recorded). Some clones in this sample may be carry-over from other donors' samples. Source: cultured PBMCs, taken from culture after CMV antigen stimulation.

The CDR3 region is CASSEGDTQYF. Written as DNA, the CDR3 is TGTGCCAGCAGCGAAGGGGATACGCAGTATTTT. This sequence joins TRBV6-1 and TRBJ2-3, with D unresolved. This CDR3 region has 11 residues. The germline V gene has CDR1 MNHNS and CDR2 SASEGT.